This T cell receptor (beta chain) was profiled in a study of control samples from healthy donors and cancer patients. Repertoires were generated with immunoSEQ multiplex PCR, while TCRdb's copy carries only in-frame clones and drops some. The sample holds about 50,000 clones, 85% to 95% seen once. CDR3 length equals 16 residues. Germline loops: CDR1 SGHRS, CDR2 YFSETQ. V was shortened by 0 bases and J by 1 base, with 8 bases between the two germline ends. The specimen was PBMCs. The receptor comes from a woman in her forties or fifties with head and neck cancer. The gene calls are TRBV5-1 and TRBJ2-6; perhaps TRBD1 as D (6 bases). The CDR3: CASSLEGGSGANVLTF. The CDR3 DNA is TGCGCCAGCAGCTTGGAAGGGGGATCTGGGGCCAACGTCCTGACTTTC.